Listed below are T cell receptor beta chains from one sample, sequenced in a study of T cells in localized non-small cell lung cancer. Some clones are missing from TCRdb's copy, which holds only in-frame ones; the method was immunoSEQ multiplex PCR. This sample has around 34,000 clones, with just over 90% found just once. Here the sequenced sample was peripheral blood, taken before any cancer treatment. These receptors all stem from a female donor over 55 with stage I lung adenocarcinoma. CDR3s include the opening cysteine and the closing phenylalanine or tryptophan. The D gene is left open where the match is weak. The size entry is marked missing in some rows and otherwise reads once, few, many or a size class.

size,J,D,V,DNA,CDR3
-,TRBJ1-5,-,TRBV7-2,TGTGCCAGCAGCTTATGGCCTAGCAATCAGCCCCAGCATTTT,CASSLWPSNQPQHF
-,TRBJ2-3,-,TRBV5-6,TGTGCCAGCAGCTATGGGGGGACGCAGTATTTT,CASSYGGTQYF
-,TRBJ2-7,-,TRBV25-1,TGTGCCAGCAGTGAGCCAGGGAGCTCCTACGAGCAGTACTTC,CASSEPGSSYEQYF
once,TRBJ2-1,TRBD2,TRBV9,TGTGCCAGCAGCCCTCACTTCCTAGCGGGGGGCCGGAATGAGCAGTTCTTC,CASSPHFLAGGRNEQFF
-,TRBJ2-6,-,TRBV5-1,TGCGCCAGCAGCACAGGCTCTGGGGCCAACGTCCTGACTTTC,CASSTGSGANVLTF
-,TRBJ2-2,-,TRBV6-5,TGTGCCAGCAGTGGACAGAGTACAGTCGGGGAGCTGTTTTTT,CASSGQSTVGELFF
-,TRBJ2-3,TRBD2,TRBV5-6,TGTGCCAGCCTTAGAGCTAGCGGGAGGGGGGGGCAGTATTTT,CASLRASGRGGQYF
few,TRBJ2-7,-,TRBV19,TGTGCCAGTAGTATAGAAGGGAGTTACGGCTCCTACGAGCAGTACTTC,CASSIEGSYGSYEQYF
-,TRBJ2-1,TRBD2,TRBV9,TGTGCCAGCAGCTTATCCGCGGGACTAGCATACAATGAGCAGTTCTTC,CASSLSAGLAYNEQFF
-,TRBJ2-3,-,TRBV11-2,TGTGCCAGCAGGAATCCGGGACGGAGCACAGATACGCAGTATTTT,CASRNPGRSTDTQYF